These 21 T cell receptor beta chains were all obtained from the same sample, sequenced in a study of beta chain features in type 1 diabetes. No cognate antigen is known for these TCRs. The investigators reverse transcribed all of the isolated RNA, so they sequenced expressed TCRB transcripts. Data came from immunoSEQ multiplex PCR; TCRdb stores just in-frame clones and leaves some out. Here the sample spans 50,000 to 70,000 clones, about 50% being singletons. Study-level findings and limits: Researchers report that Type 1 diabetes patients had moderately but significantly shorter TCRB CDR3s across all four CD4+ subsets.

Material for sequencing was Tregs from blood. These receptors were collected from a woman between 40 and 50 years old with type 1 diabetes.

This clone was seen a few times. The V gene is TRBV5-4, the J gene TRBJ2-2; D might be TRBD1 (6 bases). The CDR3 sequence is 14 residues long. Trimming took 5 bases from V and 6 from J, leaving 14 bases between them. Germline values: CDR1 SGHNT, CDR2 YYREEE (reference sequence). The CDR3 is CASRLFAGAGELFF. The CDR3 DNA reads TGTGCCAGCAGGCTCTTCGCAGGGGCCGGGGAGCTGTTTTTT.

The sample holds a few counts of this clone. Other DNA sequences within the sample encode an identical CDR3. The chain carries TRBV5-1 and TRBJ1-6, with 8 bases identical to TRBD1. The CDR3 spans 14 residues. Trimming removed 4 bases from V and 10 bases from J; junction bases left unmatched: 7. The germline V gene has CDR1 SGHRS and CDR2 YFSETQ. The CDR3 bases are TGCGCCAGCAGCCCCGGACAGGGAAGGTCACCCCTCCACTTT. This sequence encodes CASSPGQGRSPLHF.

The rearrangement links TRBV6-1 to TRBJ1-4; the D is unclear. The CDR3 is made up of 13 amino acids. Trimming cost V 0 bases and J 8 bases, with 7 bases left between them. CDR1 is MNHNS and CDR2 is SASEGT in the germline V gene. CDR3 coding DNA: TGTGCCAGCAGTGAAGCGCTGAGGGAAAAACTGTTTTTT. Amino acid sequence: CASSEALREKLFF.

This rearrangement joins TRBV6-5 to TRBJ2-7; a weak D match, TRBD2 (5 bases). CDR1 is MNHEY and CDR2 is SVGAGI in the germline V gene. Deletions cut 5 bases from V and 6 bases from J, with 11 bases between. The length of the CDR3 is 12 residues. CDR3 loop: CASSRPRAEQYF. The CDR3 nucleotides read TGTGCCAGCAGTCGCCCGAGGGCCGAGCAGTACTTC.

The rearrangement uses TRBV27 and TRBJ2-5; 10 bases map to TRBD1. V trimming: 5 bases; J trimming: 4 bases; junction bases outside the gene matches: 7. The CDR3 extends over 15 amino acids. Germline assignment: CDR1 MNHEY and CDR2 SMNVEV (reference sequence). As DNA, the CDR3 is TGTGCCAGCAGTCCGCTCCGGGACAGGGGAGAGACCCAGTACTTC. Amino acids: CASSPLRDRGETQYF.

The rearrangement uses TRBV6-5 and TRBJ1-2, with D perhaps matching TRBD1 (5 bases). Germline V lookup: CDR1 MNHEY, CDR2 SVGAGI. The CDR3 is 15 amino acids. The V end lost 2 bases, the J end lost 7 bases, and 17 bases lay between the germline ends. This CDR3 reads CASSYAGGASSGYTF. As DNA, the CDR3 is TGTGCCAGCAGTTACGCGGGAGGGGCGAGTAGTGGCTACACCTTC.

The V gene is TRBV28, the J gene TRBJ1-6; unclear D gene. V gave up 7 bases and J gave up 8 bases, with 12 bases separating them. Germline V gene lookup returns CDR1 MDHEN and CDR2 SYDVKM. This CDR3 has 13 residues. The CDR3 DNA reads TGTGCCAGCACCGGAGGACCTTATTCACCCCTCCACTTT. The encoded protein is CASTGGPYSPLHF.

This clone has a handful of counts. The chain couples TRBV7-2 to TRBJ1-1; D not certain. The CDR3 is 13 residues long. Trimming stripped 1 base from V and 3 bases from J, with 6 bases between. Germline CDR1 SGHTA, CDR2 FQGNSA. The CDR3 protein is CASSLVGDTEAFF. Written as DNA, the CDR3 is TGTGCCAGCAGCTTAGTAGGAGACACTGAAGCTTTCTTT.

The chain links TRBV28 to TRBJ2-7; TRBD2 matches 13 bases. V lost 6 bases to trimming and J lost 0 bases; unmatched junction nucleotides: 11. CDR3 length equals 18 residues. The germline V gene encodes CDR1 MDHEN and CDR2 SYDVKM. The CDR3 region has the DNA TGTGCCAGCAGCCTACCCGGGACTAGCGGGACCATCTCCTACGAGCAGTACTTC. It is translated as CASSLPGTSGTISYEQYF.

The chain employs TRBV7-2 and TRBJ2-7; D unclear. Between the trimmed V and J ends, which lost 1 base and 3 bases, there was a span of 13 bases. CDR1 is SGHTA and CDR2 is FQGNSA in the germline V gene. The CDR3 has 15 residues. CDR3 DNA: TGTGCCAGCAGCTTAGGAGGCGATCCCCTCTACGAGCAGTACTTC. This codes for CASSLGGDPLYEQYF.

This chain connects TRBV7-9 to TRBJ2-1; TRBD2 matches 7 bases. V gave up 5 bases and J gave up 0 bases; unmatched junction bases: 4. This CDR3 is built from 15 residues. Germline loops: CDR1 SEHNR, CDR2 FQNEAQ (reference sequence). CDR3 sequence (DNA): TGTGCCAGCAGCCCCCGCGGGAGCTCCTACAATGAGCAGTTCTTC. Protein sequence: CASSPRGSSYNEQFF.

V and J are TRBV7-3 and TRBJ2-3, with 7 nucleotides matching TRBD1. The junction had 7 bases not matched to a gene; V was cut back by 3 bases and J by 1 base. Germline V gives CDR1 SGHTA, CDR2 FQGTGA. CDR3 length equals 16 residues. CDR3 protein: CASSFLGGGRTDTQYF. The CDR3 DNA sequence: TGTGCCAGCAGCTTCTTAGGGGGCGGGCGCACAGATACGCAGTATTTT.

This clone was recorded a few times. V and J are TRBV6-6 and TRBJ2-7; 8 bases match TRBD1. The germline V gene encodes CDR1 MNHNY and CDR2 SVGAGI (reference sequence). This CDR3 spans 14 amino acids. V trimming: 6 bases; J trimming: 5 bases; junction bases outside the gene matches: 9. The CDR3 loop is CASRPRTGSDEQYF. The CDR3 region has the DNA TGTGCCAGCAGACCTCGGACAGGGTCGGACGAGCAGTACTTC.

V is TRBV6-1 and J is TRBJ1-5; a weak D match, TRBD1 (6 bases). The CDR3 has 14 amino acids. Trimming shortened V by 8 bases and J by 5 bases, and 16 bases separated the two germline ends. Germline assignment: CDR1 MNHNS and CDR2 SASEGT. CDR3 coding DNA: TGTGCCAGCTCCCCCCGGAACAGGGATCAGCCCCAGCATTTT. The encoded protein is CASSPRNRDQPQHF.

J is TRBJ2-1 and V is TRBV10-3; 10 nucleotides line up with TRBD2. The CDR3 sequence is 15 residues long. The V gene's germline CDR1 is ENHRY and CDR2 SYGVKD. Trimming at V came to 11 bases and at J to 1 base, leaving 8 bases not matched to a gene. The CDR3 nucleotides are TGTGCCCTCTCTAGCGGGGGCGTTTCCTACAATGAGCAGTTCTTC. It translates to CALSSGGVSYNEQFF.

The rearrangement uses TRBV28 and TRBJ2-4, with a possible D match to TRBD2 (5 bases). The V end was cut by 2 bases, the J end by 0 bases, with 8 bases between. The germline V gene has CDR1 MDHEN and CDR2 SYDVKM. The CDR3 covers 15 residues. The CDR3 sequence is CASSLPGLAKNIQYF. Here the CDR3 DNA reads TGTGCCAGCAGTTTACCGGGGTTAGCCAAAAACATTCAGTACTTC.

The chain is built from TRBV28 and TRBJ2-3; no definite D call. Germline CDR1 and CDR2: MDHEN and SYDVKM. CDR3 length equals 11 residues. V was pared by 3 bases and J by 5 bases, with 3 bases between. The CDR3 DNA reads as TGTGCCAGCAGTTTGAGAGATACGCAGTATTTT. This translates into CASSLRDTQYF.

This clone was observed a few times. The gene calls are TRBV6-1 and TRBJ2-7; possible D gene TRBD1, 6 bases. V shed 2 bases and J shed 8 bases, with 13 bases lying between them. Germline V gives CDR1 MNHNS, CDR2 SASEGT. The CDR3 is 13 residues long. The CDR3 reads CASSERGSGKQYF. Here the CDR3 DNA reads TGTGCCAGCAGTGAAAGGGGGTCGGGGAAGCAGTACTTC.

The rearrangement joins TRBV7-8 to TRBJ2-1; 7 nucleotides line up with TRBD2. V shed 11 bases and J 6 bases; nucleotides not matched to a gene: 10. The germline V gene encodes CDR1 SGHVS and CDR2 FQNEAQ. CDR3 length: 13 amino acids. The CDR3 protein is CAVLTSALNEQFF. In DNA form, the CDR3 reads TGTGCCGTACTTACTAGCGCCCTCAATGAGCAGTTCTTC.

On this clone: This sample also contains other DNA sequences that code for the same CDR3. This sequence joins TRBV18 and TRBJ2-3, with 10 nucleotides matching TRBD2. Germline V lookup: CDR1 KGHSH, CDR2 LQKENI. CDR3 size: 15 residues. V was clipped by 3 bases and J by 0 bases; unmatched bases: 0. Here the CDR3 DNA reads TGTGCCAGCTCACCGGGACTAGCGAGCACAGATACGCAGTATTTT. Its translation is CASSPGLASTDTQYF.

V usage is TRBV15 and J usage is TRBJ2-3; tentatively, D is TRBD2 (5 bases). The length of the CDR3 is 17 residues. The V gene's germline CDR1 is LNHNV and CDR2 YYDKDF (reference sequence). Trimming removed 0 bases from V and 0 bases from J, with 13 bases in between. CDR3 protein: CATSREDFPSSTDTQYF. CDR3 DNA sequence: TGTGCCACCAGCAGAGAGGACTTCCCATCTAGCACAGATACGCAGTATTTT.